This TCR beta chain was sequenced for a study of Graves' ophthalmopathy and Graves' hyperthyroidism. RNA served as the template for amplifying TCR beta CDR3 regions. Second-round multiplex PCR came after first-round RT-PCR with HTBI primers. In TCRdb, the multiplex PCR reads were re-called with MiXCR into one record per CDR3 protein. The sample lists about 700,000 distinct CDR3 sequences; 40% were seen once. V lost 7 bases and J 8 bases, leaving 17 bases between the germline ends. The CDR3 extends over 13 amino acids. CDR1 is SNHLY, CDR2 FYNNEI, per germline. Clinical symptoms and serum thyroxine were used for diagnosis; TRAb, thyroid ultrasound and orbital computed tomography were also relied on. Findings of the study overall: Built on 13 signatures, a model told ophthalmopathy apart from stable hyperthyroidism with 85% to 90% sensitivity and almost 84% specificity.

Remarks on this clonotype: Its antigen is still unknown.

This sequence was found in an adult man with Graves' ophthalmopathy. Sample: peripheral blood. The chain combines TRBV2 with TRBJ1-1, with D possibly being TRBD1 (5 bases). The CDR3 DNA reads TGTGCCAGCATTCCAGACCGGGGCCTGGAAGCTTTCTTT. Amino acid sequence: CASIPDRGLEAFF. The full variable domain, in which reference TRBV2 and TRBJ1-1 provide the parts outside the CDR3, is EPEVTQTPSHQVTQMGQEVILRCVPISNHLYFYWYRQILGQKVEFLVSFYNNEISEKSEIFDDQFSVERPDGSNFTLKIRSTKLEDSAMYFCASIPDRGLEAFFGQGTRLTVV.